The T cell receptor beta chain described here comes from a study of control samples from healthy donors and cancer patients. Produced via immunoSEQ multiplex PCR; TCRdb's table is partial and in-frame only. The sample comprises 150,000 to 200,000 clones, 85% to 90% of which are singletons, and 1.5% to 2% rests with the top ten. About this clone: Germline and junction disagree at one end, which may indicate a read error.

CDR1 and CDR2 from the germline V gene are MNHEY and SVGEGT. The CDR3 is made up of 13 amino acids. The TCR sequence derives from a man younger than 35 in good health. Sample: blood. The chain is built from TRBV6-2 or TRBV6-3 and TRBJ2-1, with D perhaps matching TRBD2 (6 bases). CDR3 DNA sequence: TGTGCCAGCAGTTACTCCCTAAACGGCGGCGGGATCTTC. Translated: CASSYSLNGGGIF.